The sequence of this T cell receptor (beta chain) was determined in a study of blood T cell repertoires in COVID-19. Study details: COVID-19 samples collected from the United States, Italy and Spain covered acute and convalescent phases.

The CDR3 runs to 14 residues. The germline gives CDR1 SGDLS, CDR2 YYNGEE. V was clipped by 0 bases and J by 9 bases, with 13 bases between them. Across 20 to 25 US areas, participants ranged in age from about 18 to 90 years. Cohorts were based on clinical histories the participants reported. Donors in Cohort 3 counted as recovered after two negative PCRs, clearance, or symptom resolution. Method: immunoSEQ multiplex PCR; TCRdb's copy keeps in-frame clones and lacks some. This sample has some 210,000 clones, with more than 80% found just once. This chain uses TRBV9 with TRBJ2-1; D perhaps matches TRBD2 (5 bases). This receptor was obtained from a man aged 35-49 years who had recovered from COVID-19. Sequenced material: PBMCs or T cells enriched from blood (not recorded which). The CDR3 coding sequence is TGTGCCAGCAGCGTAGTATCCGATGGAGGTGAGCAGTTCTTC. This gives the protein CASSVVSDGGEQFF.